A selection of T cell receptor beta chains follows, all from one sample in a study of PD-1 blockade in classical Hodgkin lymphoma. Measured with immunoSEQ multiplex PCR; TCRdb has only the in-frame clones, and not every one. Found here are almost 100,000 clones, around 90% of them singletons; the top ten hold roughly 3%. The input for sequencing was peripheral blood mononuclear cells (PBMCs), taken at baseline. Receptors originate from a human donor with classical Hodgkin lymphoma. The CDR3 runs from the conserved cysteine through the conserved F or W. D genes are given only for firm matches. Clone sizes are given selectively: once, few, many, or a class where the clone is expanded.

size	V	D	length	J	CDR3	DNA
once	TRBV6-4	TRBD1	13	TRBJ2-7	CASSGTGGREQYF	TGTGCCAGCAGCGGTACAGGGGGTCGCGAGCAGTACTTC
.	TRBV5-8	.	12	TRBJ1-1	CASSGANTEAFF	TGTGCCAGCAGCGGGGCGAACACTGAAGCTTTCTTT
once	TRBV21-1	.	13	TRBJ2-2	CAREQGNIGELFF	TGTGCCAGAGAACAGGGGAACATCGGGGAGCTGTTTTTT
.	TRBV28	.	17	TRBJ1-1	CASSSFRGANIHTEAFF	TGTGCCAGCAGCTCGTTCCGGGGGGCAAATATTCACACTGAAGCTTTCTTT
.	TRBV5-1	TRBD2	17	TRBJ2-7	CASSLGVLAVSSYEQYF	TGCGCCAGCAGCTTGGGGGTCCTAGCGGTTAGCTCCTACGAGCAGTACTTC
.	TRBV7-9	.	17	TRBJ2-2	CASSPPSVPASPGELFF	TGTGCCAGCAGCCCGCCTTCGGTGCCCGCATCCCCCGGGGAGCTGTTTTTT
.	TRBV28	.	13	TRBJ2-1	CASSLRGRNEQFF	TGTGCCAGCAGTTTACGGGGGCGAAATGAGCAGTTCTTC
.	TRBV6-5	.	15	TRBJ1-2	CASKTARTANYGYTF	TGTGCCAGCAAGACTGCCAGGACAGCTAACTATGGCTACACCTTC
.	TRBV6-4	.	14	TRBJ2-4	CASSPVPGGNIQYF	TGTGCCAGCAGCCCCGTTCCCGGAGGGAACATTCAGTACTTC
.	TRBV5-1	.	18	TRBJ2-5	CASSSGVRRDRAQETQYF	TGCGCCAGCAGCTCGGGCGTTCGGCGGGACAGAGCACAAGAGACCCAGTACTTC
.	TRBV6-5	.	10	TRBJ2-5	CASRKETQYF	TGTGCCAGCAGGAAAGAGACCCAGTACTTC
.	TRBV5-1	.	17	TRBJ2-4	CASSQVGLGEFKNIQYF	TGCGCCAGCAGCCAGGTGGGCTTGGGGGAGTTCAAAAACATTCAGTACTTC
.	TRBV11-2	.	11	TRBJ2-7	CASRAWNEQYF	TGTGCCAGCAGGGCTTGGAACGAGCAGTACTTC
.	TRBV30	TRBD1	15	TRBJ1-1	CAWSVWDRWNTEAFF	TGTGCCTGGAGTGTATGGGACAGATGGAACACTGAAGCTTTCTTT
.	TRBV19	.	16	TRBJ2-7	CASRGFLGRSSYEQYF	TGTGCCAGTAGGGGTTTCCTGGGACGTAGCTCCTACGAGCAGTACTTC